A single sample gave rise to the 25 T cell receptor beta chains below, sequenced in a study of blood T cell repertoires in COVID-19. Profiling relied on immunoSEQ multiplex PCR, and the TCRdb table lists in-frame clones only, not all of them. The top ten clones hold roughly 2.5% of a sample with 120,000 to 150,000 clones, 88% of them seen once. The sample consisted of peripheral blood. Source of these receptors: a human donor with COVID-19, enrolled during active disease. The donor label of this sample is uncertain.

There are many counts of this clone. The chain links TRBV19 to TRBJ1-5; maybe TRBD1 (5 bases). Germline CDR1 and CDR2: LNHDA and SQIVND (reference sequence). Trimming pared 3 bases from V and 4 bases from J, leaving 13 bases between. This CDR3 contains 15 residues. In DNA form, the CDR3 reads TGTGCCAGTAGTATGACAGCCCTTTGGAATCAGCCCCAGCATTTT. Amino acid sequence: CASSMTALWNQPQHF.

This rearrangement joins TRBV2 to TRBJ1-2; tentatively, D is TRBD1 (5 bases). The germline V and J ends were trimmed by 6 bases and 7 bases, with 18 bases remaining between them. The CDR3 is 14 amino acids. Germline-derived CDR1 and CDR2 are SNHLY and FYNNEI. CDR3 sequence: CASSNSGRASGYTF. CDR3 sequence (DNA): TGTGCCAGCAGCAACTCAGGCAGGGCGAGTGGCTACACCTTC.

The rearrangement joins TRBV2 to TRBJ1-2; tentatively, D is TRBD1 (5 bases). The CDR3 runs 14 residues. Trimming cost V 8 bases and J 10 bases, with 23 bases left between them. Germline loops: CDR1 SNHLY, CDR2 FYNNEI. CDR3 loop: CASSLEVTESAYTF. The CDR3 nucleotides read TGTGCCAGCTCCCTGGAAGTGACAGAAAGTGCCTACACCTTC.

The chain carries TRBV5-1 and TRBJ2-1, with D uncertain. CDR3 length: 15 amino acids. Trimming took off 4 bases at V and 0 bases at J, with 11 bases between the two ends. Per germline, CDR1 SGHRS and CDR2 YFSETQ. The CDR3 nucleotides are TGCGCCAGCAGCCAAACTCCGAGCTCCTACAATGAGCAGTTCTTC. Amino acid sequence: CASSQTPSSYNEQFF.

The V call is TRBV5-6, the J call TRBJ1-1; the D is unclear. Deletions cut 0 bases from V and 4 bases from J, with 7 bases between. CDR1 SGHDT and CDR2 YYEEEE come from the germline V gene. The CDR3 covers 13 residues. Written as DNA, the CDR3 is TGTGCCAGCAGCTTGGTAGATCGCACTGAAGCTTTCTTT. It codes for CASSLVDRTEAFF.

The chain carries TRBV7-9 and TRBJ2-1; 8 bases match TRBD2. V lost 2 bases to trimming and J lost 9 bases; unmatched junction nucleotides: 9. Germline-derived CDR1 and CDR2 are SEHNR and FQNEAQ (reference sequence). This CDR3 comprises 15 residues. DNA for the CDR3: TGTGCCAGCAGCTTACCGGCGGGGGGTATGGTTGAGCAGTTCTTC. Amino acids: CASSLPAGGMVEQFF.

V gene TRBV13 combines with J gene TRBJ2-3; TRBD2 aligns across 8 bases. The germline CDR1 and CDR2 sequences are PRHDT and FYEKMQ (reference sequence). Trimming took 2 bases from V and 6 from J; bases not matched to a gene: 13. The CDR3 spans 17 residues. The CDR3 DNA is TGTGCCAGCAGCTTAAGCGGTAGCGGGGTCGGGGGGGATACGCAGTATTTT. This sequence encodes CASSLSGSGVGGDTQYF.

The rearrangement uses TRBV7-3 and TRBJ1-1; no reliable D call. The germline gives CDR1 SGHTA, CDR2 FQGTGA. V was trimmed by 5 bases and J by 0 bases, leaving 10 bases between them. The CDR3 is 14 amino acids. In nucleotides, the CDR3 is TGTGCCAGCAGCGAGACGAGGTTGAACACTGAAGCTTTCTTT. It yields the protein CASSETRLNTEAFF.

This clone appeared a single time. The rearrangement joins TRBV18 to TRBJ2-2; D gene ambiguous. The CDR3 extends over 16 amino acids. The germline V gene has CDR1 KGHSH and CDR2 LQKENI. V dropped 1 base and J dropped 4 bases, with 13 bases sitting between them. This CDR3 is CASSPRGGGVTGELFF. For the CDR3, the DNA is TGTGCCAGCTCACCACGCGGCGGCGGAGTCACCGGGGAGCTGTTTTTT.

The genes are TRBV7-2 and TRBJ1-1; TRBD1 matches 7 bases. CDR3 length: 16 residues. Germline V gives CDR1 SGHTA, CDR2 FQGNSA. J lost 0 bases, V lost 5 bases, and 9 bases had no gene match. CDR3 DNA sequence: TGTGCCAGCAGCCCCCGTCCAGGGGGGATGAACACTGAAGCTTTCTTT. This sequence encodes CASSPRPGGMNTEAFF.

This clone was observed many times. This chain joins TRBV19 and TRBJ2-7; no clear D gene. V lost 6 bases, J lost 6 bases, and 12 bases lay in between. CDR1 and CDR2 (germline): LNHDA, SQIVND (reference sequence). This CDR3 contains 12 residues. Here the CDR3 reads CASSPPRGEQYF. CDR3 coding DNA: TGTGCCAGTAGCCCTCCCCGAGGCGAGCAGTACTTC. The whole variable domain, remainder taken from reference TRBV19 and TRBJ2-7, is DGGITQSPKYLFRKEGQNVTLSCEQNLNHDAMYWYRQDPGQGLRLIYYSQIVNDFQKGDIAEGYSVSREKKESFPLTVTSAQKNPTAFYLCASSPPRGEQYFGPGTRLTVT.

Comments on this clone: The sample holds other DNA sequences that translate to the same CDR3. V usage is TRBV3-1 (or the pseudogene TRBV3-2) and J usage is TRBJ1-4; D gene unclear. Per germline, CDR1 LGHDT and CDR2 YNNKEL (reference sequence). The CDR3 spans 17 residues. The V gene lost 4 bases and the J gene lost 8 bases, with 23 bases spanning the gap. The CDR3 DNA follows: TGTGCCAGCAGCCTAGAGCACCCAAGGCAAACGGGGGAAAAACTGTTTTTT. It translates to CASSLEHPRQTGEKLFF.

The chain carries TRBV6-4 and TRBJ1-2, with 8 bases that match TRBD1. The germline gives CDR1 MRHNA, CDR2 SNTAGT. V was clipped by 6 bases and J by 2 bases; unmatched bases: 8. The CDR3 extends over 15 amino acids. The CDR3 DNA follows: TGTGCCAGCAGAACTTACAGGGGGGGGAACTATGGCTACACCTTC. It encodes CASRTYRGGNYGYTF.

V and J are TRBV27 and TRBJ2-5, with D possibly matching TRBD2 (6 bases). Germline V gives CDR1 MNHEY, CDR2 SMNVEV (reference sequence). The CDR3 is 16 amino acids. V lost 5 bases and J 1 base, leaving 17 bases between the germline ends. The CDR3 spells CASSINGGLVQETQYF. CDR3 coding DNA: TGTGCCAGCAGTATAAATGGGGGACTCGTCCAAGAGACCCAGTACTTC.

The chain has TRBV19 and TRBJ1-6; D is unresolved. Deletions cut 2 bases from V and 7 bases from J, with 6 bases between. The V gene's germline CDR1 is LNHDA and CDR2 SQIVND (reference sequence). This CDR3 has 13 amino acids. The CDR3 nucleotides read TGTGCCAGTAGTATACAGGTGAATTCACCCCTCCACTTT. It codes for CASSIQVNSPLHF.

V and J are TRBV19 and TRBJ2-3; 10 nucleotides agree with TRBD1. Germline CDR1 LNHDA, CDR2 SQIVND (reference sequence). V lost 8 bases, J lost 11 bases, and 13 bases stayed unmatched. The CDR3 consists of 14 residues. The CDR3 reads CASADRGHLREQYF. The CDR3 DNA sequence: TGTGCCAGTGCCGACAGGGGGCATTTAAGGGAGCAGTATTTT.

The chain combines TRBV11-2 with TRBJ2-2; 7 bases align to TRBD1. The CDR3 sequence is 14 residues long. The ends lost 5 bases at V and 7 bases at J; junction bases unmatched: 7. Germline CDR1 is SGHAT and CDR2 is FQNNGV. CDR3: CASSQTGLGGELFF. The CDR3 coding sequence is TGTGCCAGCAGCCAGACAGGGCTGGGCGGGGAGCTGTTTTTT.

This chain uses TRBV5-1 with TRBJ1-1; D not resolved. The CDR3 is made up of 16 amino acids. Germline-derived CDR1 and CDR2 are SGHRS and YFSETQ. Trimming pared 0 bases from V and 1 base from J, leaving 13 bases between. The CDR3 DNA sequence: TGCGCCAGCAGCTTGGGGCTCGGGGTTGCGAACACTGAAGCTTTCTTT. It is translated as CASSLGLGVANTEAFF.

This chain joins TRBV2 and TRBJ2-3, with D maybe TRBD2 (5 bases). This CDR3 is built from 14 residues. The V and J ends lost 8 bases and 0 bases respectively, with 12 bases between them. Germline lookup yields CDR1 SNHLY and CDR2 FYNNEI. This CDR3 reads CASGAGFSTDTQYF. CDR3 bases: TGTGCCAGCGGTGCGGGTTTCAGCACAGATACGCAGTATTTT. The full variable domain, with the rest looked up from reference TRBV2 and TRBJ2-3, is EPEVTQTPSHQVTQMGQEVILRCVPISNHLYFYWYRQILGQKVEFLVSFYNNEISEKSEIFDDQFSVERPDGSNFTLKIRSTKLEDSAMYFCASGAGFSTDTQYFGPGTRLTVL.

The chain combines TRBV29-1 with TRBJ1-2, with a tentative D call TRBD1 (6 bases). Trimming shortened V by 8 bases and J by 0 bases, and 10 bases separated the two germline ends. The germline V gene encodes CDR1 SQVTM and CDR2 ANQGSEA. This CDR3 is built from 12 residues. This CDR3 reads CSIGQSNYGYTF. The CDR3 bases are TGCAGCATAGGACAGTCTAACTATGGCTACACCTTC.

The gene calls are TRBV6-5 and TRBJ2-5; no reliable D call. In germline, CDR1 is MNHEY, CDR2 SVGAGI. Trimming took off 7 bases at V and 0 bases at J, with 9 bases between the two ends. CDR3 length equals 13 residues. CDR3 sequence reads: CASTQAHQETQYF. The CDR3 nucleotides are TGTGCCAGCACGCAGGCACACCAAGAGACCCAGTACTTC.

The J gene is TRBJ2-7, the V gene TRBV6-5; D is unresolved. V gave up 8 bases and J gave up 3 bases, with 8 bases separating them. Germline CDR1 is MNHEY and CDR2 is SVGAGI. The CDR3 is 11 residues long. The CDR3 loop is CASGRDYEQYF. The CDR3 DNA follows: TGTGCCAGCGGTAGAGACTACGAGCAGTACTTC.

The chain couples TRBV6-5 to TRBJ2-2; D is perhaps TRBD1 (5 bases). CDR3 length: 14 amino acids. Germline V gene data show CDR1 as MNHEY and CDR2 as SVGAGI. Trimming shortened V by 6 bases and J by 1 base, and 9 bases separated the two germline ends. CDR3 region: CASSSDRNTGELFF. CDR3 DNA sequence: TGTGCCAGCAGCTCCGACAGGAACACCGGGGAGCTGTTTTTT.

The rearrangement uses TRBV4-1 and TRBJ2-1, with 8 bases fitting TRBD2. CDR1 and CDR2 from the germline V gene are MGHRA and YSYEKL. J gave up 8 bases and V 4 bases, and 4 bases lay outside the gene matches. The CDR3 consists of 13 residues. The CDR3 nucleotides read TGCGCCAGCAGCCGACTAGCGACGGATGAGCAGTTCTTC. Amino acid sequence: CASSRLATDEQFF.

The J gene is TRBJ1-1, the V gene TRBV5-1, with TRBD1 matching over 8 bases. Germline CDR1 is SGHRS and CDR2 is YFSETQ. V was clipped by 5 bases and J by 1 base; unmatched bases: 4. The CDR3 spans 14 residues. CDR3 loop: CASREQGENTEAFF. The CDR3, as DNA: TGCGCCAGCAGAGAACAGGGGGAGAACACTGAAGCTTTCTTT.